This T cell receptor (beta chain) was observed in a study of beta chain features in type 1 diabetes. Expressed TCRB transcripts were sequenced because the isolated RNA had all been reverse transcribed beforehand. Using immunoSEQ multiplex PCR, the repertoire was profiled, and TCRdb retains in-frame clones only, with some absent. The sample includes approximately 280,000 clones, approximately 15% of them seen just once. On this clone itself: As yet, its antigen is unknown.

Study-level points and caveats: Shortening that was moderate but significant affected the TCRB CDR3s of Type 1 diabetes patients in all four CD4+ subsets. Patients' naive, central memory and regulatory TCRB repertoires appeared more alike than those of healthy donors.

The CDR3 has 16 residues. V lost 8 bases to trimming and J lost 6 bases, with 23 bases between them. Germline assignment: CDR1 SGHRS and CDR2 YFSETQ. The TCR comes from a man aged 18 to 30 with type 1 diabetes. The sample comprised naive CD4+ T cells from blood. V gene TRBV5-1 combines with J gene TRBJ2-2; tentative D call: TRBD1 (6 bases). CDR3 nucleotide sequence: TGCGCCAGTGAACAGGGAGCAGGGACGATTGCCGGGGAGCTGTTTTTT. Amino acid sequence: CASEQGAGTIAGELFF. The variable domain in full, completed from reference TRBV5-1 and TRBJ2-2, reads KAGVTQTPRYLIKTRGQQVTLSCSPISGHRSVSWYQQTPGQGLQFLFEYFSETQRNKGNFPGRFSGRQFSNSRSEMNVSTLELGDSALYLCASEQGAGTIAGELFFGEGSRLTVL.